The 23 T cell receptor beta chains below were found in one sample sequenced in a study of regulatory T cells in long-lasting Graves disease (dated by TCRdb to the early 2020s). Library preparation was by multiplex PCR. This sample was sequenced with an Illumina HiSeq 4000. TCR beta libraries were built with iRepertoire HTBI primers and Arm-PCR amplification of CDR3 regions. TCRdb trimmed the raw reads at Q25, called clones with MiXCR and kept productive beta chains. One record per CDR3 amino acid sequence lists the most common genes and DNA. Present in this sample are a few hundred thousand distinct CDR3 sequences, 22% of which were seen just once. The ten largest clones add up to about an eighth of the sample. This sample's time point label indicates: persistent/refractory GD, antithyroid drugs over 5 years with positive TRAb. For both TCR sequencing and RNA sequencing, RNA was extracted from PBMCs in TRIzol.

Sequenced material: peripheral blood mononuclear cells (PBMCs), taken when the disease was refractory, from a patient treated with antithyroid drugs. The receptors stem from a female donor with Graves disease.

J is TRBJ2-1 and V is TRBV12-3 or TRBV12-4, with D possibly TRBD2 on 6 matching bases. V shed 4 bases and J shed 6 bases, with 19 bases lying between them. The CDR3 covers 16 residues. The DNA of the CDR3 is TGTGCCAGCAGTTCCCGGGACTCTCCGAGGGGCAATGAGCAGTTCTTC. Its translation is CASSSRDSPRGNEQFF.

Only a few counts were recorded for this clonotype. The rearrangement links TRBV19 to TRBJ2-5; 7 bases line up with TRBD2. The CDR3 totals 13 residues. Germline loops: CDR1 LNHDA, CDR2 SQIVND (reference sequence). V shed 3 bases, J shed 5 bases, and the junction held 3 bases outside the gene matches. The CDR3 DNA reads as TGTGCCAGTAGTATGACTAGCTACGAGACCCAGTACTTC. This codes for CASSMTSYETQYF.

This clonotype appeared many times. V usage is TRBV28 and J usage is TRBJ1-1; no firm D call. This CDR3 has 12 residues. CDR1 MDHEN and CDR2 SYDVKM come from the germline V gene. V gave up 7 bases and J gave up 3 bases, with 9 bases separating them. CDR3 in amino acids: CASILRDTEAFF. The CDR3, as DNA: TGTGCCAGCATCCTGAGGGACACTGAAGCTTTCTTT. The full variable domain, its missing parts supplied by reference TRBV28 and TRBJ1-1, is DVKVTQSSRYLVKRTGEKVFLECVQDMDHENMFWYRQDPGLGLRLIYFSYDVKMKEKGDIPEGYSVSREKKERFSLILESASTNQTSMYLCASILRDTEAFFGQGTRLTVV.

This clonotype came up many times. The chain employs TRBV7-2 and TRBJ1-2, with D maybe TRBD1 (6 bases). V was trimmed by 5 bases and J by 3 bases, leaving 10 bases between them. CDR1 and CDR2 (germline): SGHTA, FQGNSA. CDR3 length equals 13 residues. The CDR3 spells CASSTGSDYGYTF. DNA for the CDR3: TGTGCCAGCAGCACAGGGTCGGACTATGGCTACACCTTC.

The chain has TRBV28 and TRBJ2-1; D might be TRBD1 (6 bases). This CDR3 has 15 residues. CDR1 and CDR2 (germline): MDHEN, SYDVKM. Between the trimmed V and J ends, which lost 6 bases and 0 bases, there was a span of 12 bases. The CDR3 bases are TGTGCCAGCAGCCCCCCAGGGGACTCCTACAATGAGCAGTTCTTC. This translates into CASSPPGDSYNEQFF.

This clonotype has just a few counts. This chain links TRBV7-9 with TRBJ2-5; the match to TRBD1 covers 7 bases. V dropped 5 bases and J dropped 5; count of bases not matched to a gene: 8. Looked up from germline, CDR1 is SEHNR and CDR2 is FQNEAQ (reference sequence). The CDR3 has 14 amino acids. CDR3: CASSATGFGETQYF. The CDR3 nucleotides are TGTGCCAGCAGCGCGACAGGGTTCGGCGAGACCCAGTACTTC.

This clonotype was seen only a few times. The chain has TRBV5-5 and TRBJ2-5; D could derive from TRBD1 or TRBD2 (5 bases each). V was pared by 3 bases and J by 3 bases, with 9 bases between. The CDR3 is 13 residues long. Germline-derived CDR1 and CDR2 are SGHKS and YYEKEE (reference sequence). CDR3 sequence reads: CASSSMGEETQYF. The CDR3 region has the DNA TGTGCCAGCAGCTCCATGGGGGAAGAGACCCAGTACTTC.

The chain has TRBV19 and TRBJ1-1, with a tentative D call TRBD1 (5 bases). Germline V gives CDR1 LNHDA, CDR2 SQIVND (reference sequence). Deletions cut 5 bases from V and 4 bases from J, with 11 bases between. The CDR3 consists of 13 residues. CDR3 loop: CASSVGVVTEAFF. CDR3 bases: TGTGCCAGTAGTGTGGGGGTCGTCACTGAAGCTTTCTTT.

In this sample, this clonotype turned up many times. CDR3 nucleotide sequence: TGTGCCAGCAGCTTTAGCGCGAACACCGGGGAGCTGTTTTTT. Amino acid sequence: CASSFSANTGELFF. The V gene is TRBV12-3 or TRBV12-4, the J gene TRBJ2-2; tentative D call: TRBD2 (5 bases). V lost 6 bases, J lost 0 bases, and 8 bases lay in between. This CDR3 has 14 residues.

The V call is TRBV20-1, the J call TRBJ2-2, with D uncertain. The V gene lost 0 bases and the J gene lost 2 bases, with 4 bases spanning the gap. There are 13 residues in the CDR3. Germline CDR1 DFQATT, CDR2 SNEGSKA (reference sequence). CDR3 region: CSARDPNTGELFF. The CDR3 coding sequence is TGCAGTGCTAGAGATCCCAACACCGGGGAGCTGTTTTTT.

This clonotype was recorded once. This rearrangement joins TRBV11-2 to TRBJ1-4; D call uncertain. In germline, CDR1 is SGHAT, CDR2 FQNNGV. V was shortened by 5 bases and J by 4 bases, with 11 bases between the two germline ends. The length of the CDR3 is 14 residues. CDR3 bases: TGTGCCAGCAGCACCGGGGTGAATAATGAAAAACTGTTTTTT. This codes for CASSTGVNNEKLFF.

The rearrangement joins TRBV6-1 to TRBJ1-6, with TRBD1 matching over 7 bases. J gave up 0 bases and V 6 bases, and 8 bases lay outside the gene matches. The CDR3 runs 17 residues. Per the germline V gene, CDR1 is MNHNS and CDR2 is SASEGT. CDR3 in amino acids: CASSPTGASSYNSPLHF. CDR3 sequence (DNA): TGTGCCAGCAGCCCAACAGGGGCTAGCTCCTATAATTCACCCCTCCACTTT.

This clonotype was found many times. The chain links TRBV7-2 to TRBJ2-6; TRBD1 is a possible D gene (6 bases). Germline loops: CDR1 SGHTA, CDR2 FQGNSA. The length of the CDR3 is 16 residues. Deletions cut 4 bases from V and 0 bases from J, with 10 bases between. DNA for the CDR3: TGTGCCAGCAGCTGGGACACCTCCTCTGGGGCCAACGTCCTGACTTTC. Residues: CASSWDTSSGANVLTF.

This clonotype was found many times. The rearrangement joins TRBV12-3 or TRBV12-4 to TRBJ1-4, with D unclear. This CDR3 has 14 amino acids. Trimming cost V 2 bases and J 8 bases, with 12 bases left between them. CDR3 DNA sequence: TGTGCCAGCAGTTTACAACGGGCCCGAGAAAAACTGTTTTTT. Translation gives CASSLQRAREKLFF.

The chain joins TRBV7-2 to TRBJ2-7; 8 bases fit TRBD2. There are 15 residues in the CDR3. Trimming took 5 bases from V and 7 from J; bases not matched to a gene: 13. Germline V CDR1 and CDR2: SGHTA, FQGNSA. CDR3 DNA sequence: TGTGCCAGCAGCCCAGGCGGGGGGTACTTCGGGGAGCAGTACTTC. Its translation: CASSPGGGYFGEQYF.

The CDR3 DNA reads as TGTGCCAGCAGCTTAGCCGCCTCAGGGATGACCAAAAACATTCAGTACTTC. It encodes CASSLAASGMTKNIQYF. The chain has TRBV7-9 and TRBJ2-4, with D perhaps matching TRBD1 (5 bases). The CDR3 consists of 17 residues. CDR1 is SEHNR, CDR2 FQNEAQ, per germline (reference sequence). V was pared by 0 bases and J by 2 bases, with 14 bases between. The whole variable domain, remainder taken from reference TRBV7-9 and TRBJ2-4, is DTGVSQNPRHKITKRGQNVTFRCDPISEHNRLYWYRQTLGQGPEFLTYFQNEAQLEKSRLLSDRFSAERPKGSFSTLEIQRTEQGDSAMYLCASSLAASGMTKNIQYFGAGTRLSVL.

This clonotype was seen repeatedly, ten times or more. The chain carries TRBV20-1 and TRBJ1-6; D gene unclear. Germline assignment: CDR1 DFQATT and CDR2 SNEGSKA (reference sequence). This CDR3 is built from 13 residues. Trimming shortened V by 3 bases and J by 5 bases, and 8 bases separated the two germline ends. CDR3 loop: CSARGLDNSPLHF. CDR3 nucleotides: TGCAGTGCTAGGGGCCTAGATAATTCACCCCTCCACTTT.

This chain connects TRBV4-1 to TRBJ2-7; weak D call: TRBD2 (6 bases). The CDR3 extends over 17 amino acids. The V end was cut by 1 base, the J end by 4 bases, with 20 bases between. Germline V gene lookup returns CDR1 MGHRA and CDR2 YSYEKL. The CDR3 bases are TGCGCCAGCAGCCAAGTCGGAGGGCGGGACGCTTCGTACGAGCAGTACTTC. Protein product: CASSQVGGRDASYEQYF.

The chain recombines TRBV4-3 with TRBJ1-1, with D uncertain. Trimming removed 3 bases at V and 4 bases at J, with 12 bases between. The germline gives CDR1 LGHNA, CDR2 YSLEER. This CDR3 region has 14 residues. The CDR3 loop is CASSQSTARTEAFF. CDR3 nucleotide sequence: TGCGCCAGCAGCCAGAGTACAGCGCGCACTGAAGCTTTCTTT.

Only a few counts were recorded for this clonotype. The chain combines TRBV6-1 with TRBJ2-7; no definite D call. Per the germline V gene, CDR1 is MNHNS and CDR2 is SASEGT. This CDR3 has 12 amino acids. V lost 2 bases and J 4 bases, leaving 6 bases between the germline ends. In DNA, the CDR3 is TGTGCCAGCAGTGAATCGAAATACGAGCAGTACTTC. Translated, it gives CASSESKYEQYF.

As regards this clonotype: A read error is possible here, since a much larger clone lies one base away. For the CDR3, the DNA is TGTGCCAGCGGAGAGTTACAGGGAACGAACTCACCCCTCCACTTT. Its protein is CASGELQGTNSPLHF. V gene TRBV28 combines with J gene TRBJ1-6; perhaps TRBD1 as D (6 bases). Trimming left V 8 bases short and J 10 bases short, with 21 bases between. Per germline, CDR1 MDHEN and CDR2 SYDVKM. The CDR3 spans 15 residues.

This clonotype was counted many times. This sequence joins TRBV28 and TRBJ1-2; the D gene is possibly TRBD1 (6 bases). CDR1 and CDR2 (germline): MDHEN, SYDVKM. Trimming cost V 6 bases and J 3 bases, with 17 bases left between them. This CDR3 has 15 residues. The CDR3 here is CASSPREGGHYGYTF. DNA of the CDR3: TGTGCCAGCAGCCCCAGAGAGGGGGGTCACTATGGCTACACCTTC.

This clonotype was observed many times. This chain connects TRBV10-3 to TRBJ1-4; 7 positions match TRBD1. Germline V gene lookup returns CDR1 ENHRY and CDR2 SYGVKD. CDR3 length: 17 amino acids. Unmatched junction bases numbered 4, after V lost 0 bases and J lost 0 bases. In nucleotides, the CDR3 is TGTGCCATCAGTGAGTCGACAGGGCAGGCAACTAATGAAAAACTGTTTTTT. Residues: CAISESTGQATNEKLFF.